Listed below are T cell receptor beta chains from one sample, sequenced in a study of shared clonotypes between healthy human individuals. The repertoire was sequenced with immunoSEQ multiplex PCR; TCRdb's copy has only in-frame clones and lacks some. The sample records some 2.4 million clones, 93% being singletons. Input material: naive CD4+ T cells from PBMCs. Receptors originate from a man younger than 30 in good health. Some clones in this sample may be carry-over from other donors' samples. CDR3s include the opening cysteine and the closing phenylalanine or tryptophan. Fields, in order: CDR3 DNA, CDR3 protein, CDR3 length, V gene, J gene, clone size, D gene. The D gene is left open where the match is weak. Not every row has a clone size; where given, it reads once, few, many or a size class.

TGCGCCAGCAGCTTGGCCCAGGGGCAGGAGAATTTC	CASSLAQGQENF	12	TRBV5-1	TRBJ2-7	-	-
TGTGCCAGCTCACCACCCAGGCCGGGTGGCTACACCTTC	CASSPPRPGGYTF	13	TRBV18	TRBJ1-2	-	-
TGTGCCAGCAGTTACTCGTATTTTCAGCCCCAGCATTTT	CASSYSYFQPQHF	13	TRBV6-5	TRBJ1-5	-	-
TGCGCCAGCAGCCCCGGGACAGGCGGTAATGAAAAACTGTTTTTT	CASSPGTGGNEKLFF	15	TRBV5-1	TRBJ1-4	-	TRBD1
TGTGCCAGCAGCCCCCCCGGGACAGGAGTCTATGGCTACACCTTC	CASSPPGTGVYGYTF	15	TRBV11-1	TRBJ1-2	-	TRBD1
TGTGCCAGCAGCCGACAGGGGGCAAAAGAAAACATTCAGTACTTC	CASSRQGAKENIQYF	15	TRBV7-2	TRBJ2-4	-	TRBD1
TGTGCCAGCAGTGATCCCACAGCTCGGTCATATGGCTACACCTTC	CASSDPTARSYGYTF	15	TRBV2	TRBJ1-2	-	-
TGTGCCACTCCCGAACGGGTTTACGAGCAGTACTTC	CATPERVYEQYF	12	TRBV6-5	TRBJ2-7	-	-
TGTGCCAGCAGCTTAGAACATGCCACAGATACGCAGTATTTT	CASSLEHATDTQYF	14	TRBV11-2	TRBJ2-3	-	-
TGCGCCAGCAGTGAGGGGGGGACCTACAATGAGCAGTTCTTC	CASSEGGTYNEQFF	14	TRBV10-1	TRBJ2-1	-	-
TGCGCCAGCAGCTTGGTGGGGGCACAAGAGACCCAGTACTTC	CASSLVGAQETQYF	14	TRBV5-1	TRBJ2-5	-	-
TGTGCCAGCAGCCAATCCCCTAGCTCCTACAATGAGCAGTTCTTC	CASSQSPSSYNEQFF	15	TRBV14	TRBJ2-1	-	-
TGTGCCAGCAGCTACGTCCCGGGACAGGGTGACACTGAAGCTTTCTTT	CASSYVPGQGDTEAFF	16	TRBV7-2	TRBJ1-1	-	TRBD1
TGTGCCAGCAGTTACCCGGGACAGGGGGCGGGCTATGGCTACACCTTC	CASSYPGQGAGYGYTF	16	TRBV6-6	TRBJ1-2	once	TRBD1
TGTGCCAGCAGCCAAGATAGGAACCGGGGGGCCGAGCAGTACTTC	CASSQDRNRGAEQYF	15	TRBV4-2	TRBJ2-7	-	-
TGTGCCTGGAGTGTACTTAATGGCGGGGGGGATGAGCAGTTCTTC	CAWSVLNGGGDEQFF	15	TRBV30	TRBJ2-1	-	TRBD2
TGCGCCAGCAGCTTGGGAGGAACAGGGACCTATGGCTACACCTTC	CASSLGGTGTYGYTF	15	TRBV5-1	TRBJ1-2	-	-
TGTGCCAGCCGTGATGGCGGAAAGAACACAGATACGCAGTATTTT	CASRDGGKNTDTQYF	15	TRBV6-6	TRBJ2-3	-	-
TGTGCCAGCAGTGAGAGGGCCGAGAATGGCTACACCTTC	CASSERAENGYTF	13	TRBV6-1	TRBJ1-2	-	-
TGCGCCAGCAGTCGGGACAGAGCTGCCGGGGAGCTGTTTTTT	CASSRDRAAGELFF	14	TRBV5-1	TRBJ2-2	-	TRBD1
TGCAGTGCTAGAATAGGATATGGCTACACCTTC	CSARIGYGYTF	11	TRBV20-1	TRBJ1-2	-	-
TGTGCCAGCTCAGCCCGGGACACACACAATGAGCAGTTCTTC	CASSARDTHNEQFF	14	TRBV18	TRBJ2-1	-	-
TGTGCCAGTAAGCGGGAAGCGGGGGACCTAAACACCGGGGAGCTGTTTTTT	CASKREAGDLNTGELFF	17	TRBV19	TRBJ2-2	once	TRBD2
TGTGCCAGCAGCGTCGAACTTTGGACAGGGGGACTAGATACGCAGTATTTT	CASSVELWTGGLDTQYF	17	TRBV11-2	TRBJ2-3	once	TRBD1
TGTGCCAGCAGCCCTTTTTCCACCTCTGGGGCCAACGTCCTGACTTTC	CASSPFSTSGANVLTF	16	TRBV7-8	TRBJ2-6	-	-
TGTGCCAGCAGTGCCTTTCCAGGGTCTGGGGCCAACGTCCTGACTTTC	CASSAFPGSGANVLTF	16	TRBV2	TRBJ2-6	-	-
TGTGCCAGCAGCTCCGTGGGTTGGGAGGTCCATGGCTACACCTTC	CASSSVGWEVHGYTF	15	TRBV7-9	TRBJ1-2	-	-
TGTGCCAGCAGTTCCCCCGGACAGGCGAACACCGGGGAGCTGTTTTTT	CASSSPGQANTGELFF	16	TRBV6-6	TRBJ2-2	once	TRBD1
TGTGCCACCAGCAGAGAGACAGGGCTGGGGGGCTACACCTTC	CATSRETGLGGYTF	14	TRBV15	TRBJ1-2	-	TRBD1
TGTGCCAGCAGCAAAAGGACGGATTCTAGCACAGATACGCAGTATTTT	CASSKRTDSSTDTQYF	16	TRBV9	TRBJ2-3	-	-
TGTGCCAGCAGCTCCCAACCGGGACAGGGGTACAATGAGCAGTTCTTC	CASSSQPGQGYNEQFF	16	TRBV7-3	TRBJ2-1	-	TRBD1
TGTGCCATCAGTGATTCTAGAGAGCAGTTCTTC	CAISDSREQFF	11	TRBV10-3	TRBJ2-1	-	-
TGTGCCAGCAGCTTTTTAGGGGATAGCAATCAGCCTCAGCATTTT	CASSFLGDSNQPQHF	15	TRBV5-6	TRBJ1-5	-	-
TGTGCCAGCAGACGGGCCACAGATACGCAGTATTTT	CASRRATDTQYF	12	TRBV2	TRBJ2-3	once	-
TGTGCCAGCAGCGTAGGGACTAGCACCGAGACCCAGTACTTC	CASSVGTSTETQYF	14	TRBV9	TRBJ2-5	-	TRBD2